This passage covers 11 T cell receptor beta chains from one sample sequenced in a study of blood T cell repertoires in COVID-19 (dated by TCRdb to about 2020). Libraries were made using the immunoSEQ multiplex PCR assay. TCRdb limited this immuneACCESS table to in-frame rearrangements with V and J called. A share of clones is missing; checked studies link under half to unresolved V genes, and the rest is unexplained. In all, the sample holds around 260,000 clones, and approximately 87% of those were seen once. The ten largest make up about 1.6% of the sample. The source material was peripheral blood. The origin of the receptors is a woman between 40 and 55 years old who had recovered from COVID-19.

This chain connects TRBV4-1 to TRBJ2-7; D might be TRBD1 (6 bases). CDR1 and CDR2 from the germline V gene are MGHRA and YSYEKL. The CDR3 has 15 amino acids. Deletions cut 4 bases from V and 2 bases from J, with 15 bases between. The CDR3 protein is CASSRGQQPAYEQYF. CDR3 nucleotides: TGCGCCAGCAGCCGAGGACAGCAGCCTGCCTACGAGCAGTACTTC.

This clone has only one observation. The genes are TRBV5-6 and TRBJ2-1; 11 nucleotides match TRBD2. Per germline, CDR1 SGHDT and CDR2 YYEEEE. With 3 bases clipped from V and 7 bases from J, the junction kept 6 bases outside the gene matches. The CDR3 consists of 15 residues. The CDR3 protein is CASSSGTSGWNEQFF. The CDR3 region has the DNA TGTGCCAGCAGCTCCGGGACTAGCGGTTGGAATGAGCAGTTCTTC. Filled out from reference TRBV5-6 and TRBJ2-1, the complete variable domain reads DAGVTQSPTHLIKTRGQQVTLRCSPKSGHDTVSWYQQALGQGPQFIFQYYEEEERQRGNFPDRFSGHQFPNYSSELNVNALLLGDSALYLCASSSGTSGWNEQFFGPGTRLTVL.

The chain links TRBV5-1 to TRBJ2-2, with D tentatively TRBD1 (6 bases). The CDR3 has 16 amino acids. Trimming removed 6 bases at V and 2 bases at J, with 17 bases between. From germline, CDR1 is SGHRS and CDR2 YFSETQ. CDR3: CASTPWGTLNTGELFF. CDR3 in DNA: TGCGCCAGCACCCCATGGGGGACACTTAACACCGGGGAGCTGTTTTTT.

V usage is TRBV6-5 and J usage is TRBJ2-7; weak D call: TRBD2 (6 bases). Germline-derived CDR1 and CDR2 are MNHEY and SVGAGI. The CDR3 extends over 15 amino acids. Deletions cut 1 base from V and 4 bases from J, with 14 bases between. CDR3 in DNA: TGTGCCAGCAGTTACTTTTCCTTCGGGGGATACGAGCAGTACTTC. Translating it yields CASSYFSFGGYEQYF.

The chain combines TRBV5-5 with TRBJ1-5; D gene unclear. The CDR3 length is 14 residues. Germline V gives CDR1 SGHKS, CDR2 YYEKEE (reference sequence). V was trimmed by 4 bases and J by 2 bases, leaving 10 bases between them. The CDR3 DNA reads as TGTGCCAGCAGCCGGCGGTCGGGCAATCAGCCCCAGCATTTT. Protein product: CASSRRSGNQPQHF.

The gene calls are TRBV7-3 and TRBJ1-6, with D possibly being TRBD1 (5 bases). V shed 2 bases and J shed 5 bases, with 10 bases lying between them. The CDR3 is 15 amino acids. The V gene's germline CDR1 is SGHTA and CDR2 FQGTGA. CDR3 DNA: TGTGCCAGCAGCTTAGGGGCAGGGAATAATTCACCCCTCCACTTT. The encoded protein is CASSLGAGNNSPLHF.

The chain carries TRBV7-2 and TRBJ2-1; D is undetermined. Germline V gives CDR1 SGHTA, CDR2 FQGNSA. Trimming took 3 bases from V and 3 from J, leaving 9 bases between them. The CDR3 is made up of 14 amino acids. CDR3 sequence: CASSFSQDYNEQFF. The CDR3 DNA is TGTGCCAGCAGCTTCTCCCAGGACTACAATGAGCAGTTCTTC.

This chain connects TRBV7-2 to TRBJ1-6, with D possibly matching TRBD1 (6 bases). V was shortened by 0 bases and J by 0 bases, with 15 bases between the two germline ends. Looked up from germline, CDR1 is SGHTA and CDR2 is FQGNSA. The CDR3 extends over 19 amino acids. CDR3 sequence: CASSLAGILQGSYNSPLHF. The DNA for the CDR3 is TGTGCCAGCAGCTTAGCCGGGATTTTACAGGGCTCCTATAATTCACCCCTCCACTTT.

This clone was observed a few times. V and J are TRBV5-6 and TRBJ1-3; no reliable D call. Per germline, CDR1 SGHDT and CDR2 YYEEEE. V lost 1 base to trimming and J lost 2 bases, with 4 bases between them. The CDR3 length is 13 residues. Here the CDR3 DNA reads TGTGCCAGCAGCTTGTCAGCTGGAAACACCATATATTTT. This gives the protein CASSLSAGNTIYF.

This clone has only one observation. The chain uses TRBV3-1 (or the pseudogene TRBV3-2) and TRBJ2-7, with 9 nucleotides matching TRBD2. From germline, CDR1 is LGHDT and CDR2 YNNKEL (reference sequence). V lost 3 bases, J lost 5 bases, and 5 bases stayed unmatched. The CDR3 has 14 amino acids. Here the CDR3 reads CASSQRGGGDEQYF. Written as DNA, the CDR3 is TGTGCCAGCAGCCAGCGGGGGGGCGGGGACGAGCAGTACTTC.

The rearrangement links TRBV7-2 to TRBJ1-2; TRBD1 agrees at 10 bases. Germline lookup yields CDR1 SGHTA and CDR2 FQGNSA. J gave up 1 base and V 5 bases, and 10 bases lay outside the gene matches. CDR3 length: 17 residues. Here the CDR3 DNA reads TGTGCCAGCAGCGCCCCGGGACAGGGGAGTAGTAACTATGGCTACACCTTC. Residues: CASSAPGQGSSNYGYTF.